What follows describes a single TCR beta chain. The antigen remains undetermined. The data originate from a study of OX40 agonist ivuxolimab in advanced cancers. The wider study: Ivuxolimab, an antibody that agonizes OX40 (CD134), was administered to the patients.

The data were produced by immunoSEQ multiplex PCR, yet TCRdb's version contains in-frame clones alone and is incomplete. The table shows about 98,000 clones, with around 92% occurring only once. The CDR3 extends over 13 amino acids. V was clipped by 3 bases and J by 2 bases, with 10 bases between them. CDR1 is GTSNPN and CDR2 is SVGIG in the germline V gene (reference sequence). Study-level findings and limits: There was clonal expansion of CD4+ and CD8+ blood T cells by week 6 at 0.1 to 3.0 mg/kg. Expanded clones tended on average to be more numerous among CD8+ T cells than CD4+.

The chain links TRBV30 to TRBJ2-5; tentatively, D is TRBD1 (5 bases). The TCR was taken from an adult with an advanced solid tumor such as melanoma, head and neck, liver or kidney cancer. The source was CD4+ or CD8+ T cells sorted from blood, collected in a trial of the OX40 agonist ivuxolimab. The chain's CDR3 is CAWSLYRQETQYF. Written as DNA, the CDR3 is TGTGCCTGGAGCTTGTACAGGCAAGAGACCCAGTACTTC.